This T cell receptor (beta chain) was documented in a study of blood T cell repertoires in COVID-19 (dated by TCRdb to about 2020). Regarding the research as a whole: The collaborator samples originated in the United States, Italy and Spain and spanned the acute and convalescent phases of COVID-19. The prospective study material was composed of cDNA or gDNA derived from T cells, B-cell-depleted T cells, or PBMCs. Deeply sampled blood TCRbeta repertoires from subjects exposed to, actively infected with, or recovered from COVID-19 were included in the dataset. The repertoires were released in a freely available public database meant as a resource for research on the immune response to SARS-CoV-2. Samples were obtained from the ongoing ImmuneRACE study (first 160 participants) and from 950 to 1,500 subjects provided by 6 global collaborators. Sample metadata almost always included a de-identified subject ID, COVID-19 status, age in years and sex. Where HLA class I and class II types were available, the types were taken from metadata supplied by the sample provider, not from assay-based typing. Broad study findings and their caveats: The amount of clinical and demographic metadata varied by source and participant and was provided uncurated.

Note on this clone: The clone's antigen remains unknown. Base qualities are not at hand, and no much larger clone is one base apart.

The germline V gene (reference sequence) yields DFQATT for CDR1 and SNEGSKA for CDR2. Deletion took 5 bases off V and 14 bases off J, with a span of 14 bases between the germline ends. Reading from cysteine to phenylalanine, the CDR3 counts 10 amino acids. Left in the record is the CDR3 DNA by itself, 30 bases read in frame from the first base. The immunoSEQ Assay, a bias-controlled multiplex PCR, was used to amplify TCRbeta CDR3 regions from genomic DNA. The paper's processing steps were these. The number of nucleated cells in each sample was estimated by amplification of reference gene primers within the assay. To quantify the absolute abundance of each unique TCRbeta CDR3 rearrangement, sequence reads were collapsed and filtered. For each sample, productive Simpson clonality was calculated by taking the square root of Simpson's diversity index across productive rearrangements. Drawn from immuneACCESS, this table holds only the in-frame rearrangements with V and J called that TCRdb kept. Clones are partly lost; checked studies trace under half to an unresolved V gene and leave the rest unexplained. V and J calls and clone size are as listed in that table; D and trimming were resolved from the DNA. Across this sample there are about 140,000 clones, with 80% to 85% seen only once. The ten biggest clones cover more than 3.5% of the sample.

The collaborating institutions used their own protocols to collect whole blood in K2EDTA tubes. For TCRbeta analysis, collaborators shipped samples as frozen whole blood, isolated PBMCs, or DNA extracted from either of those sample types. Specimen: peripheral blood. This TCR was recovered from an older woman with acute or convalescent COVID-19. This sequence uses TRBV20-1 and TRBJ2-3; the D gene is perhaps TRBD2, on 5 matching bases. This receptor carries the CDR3 CSALLDFRYF. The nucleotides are TGCAGTGCTTTACTAGACTTCCGGTATTTT.